Listed below are T cell receptor beta chains from one sample, sequenced in a study of blood T cells in healthy people across ages. A single record per CDR3 protein comes from TCRdb applying MiXCR to the 5' RACE reads. The repertoire holds some 560,000 distinct CDR3 sequences, with 25% to 35% as singletons. These data are also associated with another study on T cells of mothers and their children.

The sequencing sample was made of blood. Every receptor here comes from a boy aged 2-15 years in good health. CDR3s include the opening cysteine and the closing phenylalanine or tryptophan. The D gene is left open where the match is weak. Not every row has a clone size; where given, it reads once, few, many or a size class.

clone_size: many
v_call: TRBV3-1
d_call: NA
j_call: TRBJ2-1
cdr3_nt: TGTGCCAGCAGCCAAGGACAGTTCTATACTGAGCAGTTCTTC
cdr3_aa: CASSQGQFYTEQFF

clone_size: few
v_call: TRBV7-9
d_call: NA
j_call: TRBJ2-5
cdr3_nt: TGTGCCAGGCAAGAGGTGAACCAAGAGACCCAGTACTTC
cdr3_aa: CARQEVNQETQYF

clone_size: NA
v_call: TRBV5-1
d_call: NA
j_call: TRBJ1-2
cdr3_nt: TGCGCCAGCAGTATACAGGGAGACTATGGCTACACCTTC
cdr3_aa: CASSIQGDYGYTF

clone_size: NA
v_call: TRBV29-1
d_call: TRBD1
j_call: TRBJ2-5
cdr3_nt: TGCAGCGTTGTGGGGCGTCAGGGGGCGAGAGAGACCCAGTACTTC
cdr3_aa: CSVVGRQGARETQYF

clone_size: NA
v_call: TRBV14
d_call: NA
j_call: TRBJ1-2
cdr3_nt: TGTGCCAGCAGCCAAGATCCAGGGGCATCCTATGGCTACACCTTC
cdr3_aa: CASSQDPGASYGYTF

clone_size: few
v_call: TRBV7-9
d_call: TRBD1
j_call: TRBJ1-6
cdr3_nt: TGTGCCAGCAGCCTACAGGGGAGCACCTATAATTCACCCCTCCACTTT
cdr3_aa: CASSLQGSTYNSPLHF

clone_size: NA
v_call: TRBV5-1
d_call: NA
j_call: TRBJ1-1
cdr3_nt: TGCGCCAGCAGCTTGAACCAGGGGTACACTGAAGCTTTCTTT
cdr3_aa: CASSLNQGYTEAFF

clone_size: NA
v_call: TRBV11-1
d_call: NA
j_call: TRBJ2-5
cdr3_nt: TGTGCCTGCAGCTCGGGGGCCCAAGAGACCCAGTACTTC
cdr3_aa: CACSSGAQETQYF

clone_size: many
v_call: TRBV4-3
d_call: NA
j_call: TRBJ2-2
cdr3_nt: TGCGCCAGCAGCCATCTACAAGGCACCGGGGAGCTGTTTTTT
cdr3_aa: CASSHLQGTGELFF

clone_size: few
v_call: TRBV14
d_call: NA
j_call: TRBJ2-2
cdr3_nt: TGTGCCAGCAGACCAGGAACTGTCGGAGCCGGGGAGCTGTTTTTT
cdr3_aa: CASRPGTVGAGELFF

clone_size: few
v_call: TRBV7-9
d_call: NA
j_call: TRBJ2-1
cdr3_nt: TGTGCCAGCAGCCTACCAGGACAGCGGAATTCCTACAATGAGCAGTTCTTC
cdr3_aa: CASSLPGQRNSYNEQFF

clone_size: few
v_call: TRBV15
d_call: TRBD1
j_call: TRBJ2-1
cdr3_nt: TGTGCCACCAGCCGGGACAGGGGCTCCAATGAGCAGTTCTTC
cdr3_aa: CATSRDRGSNEQFF

clone_size: few
v_call: TRBV7-2
d_call: NA
j_call: TRBJ2-1
cdr3_nt: TGTGCCAGCAGCGAGAGACGGGGGGCGATTATGAATGAGCAGTTCTTC
cdr3_aa: CASSERRGAIMNEQFF

clone_size: many
v_call: TRBV18
d_call: NA
j_call: TRBJ2-7
cdr3_nt: TGTGCCAGCTCACCAACTAGTTCCTACGAGCAGTACTTC
cdr3_aa: CASSPTSSYEQYF

clone_size: few
v_call: TRBV4-2
d_call: TRBD2
j_call: TRBJ2-5
cdr3_nt: TGTGCCAGCAGCCAAGCTAAATGGCGGGGGGGCGGGGAGACCCAGTACTTC
cdr3_aa: CASSQAKWRGGGETQYF

clone_size: few
v_call: TRBV6-1
d_call: NA
j_call: TRBJ2-3
cdr3_nt: TGTGCCAGCAGTGAATGGGCAGATACGCAGTATTTT
cdr3_aa: CASSEWADTQYF

clone_size: NA
v_call: TRBV7-9
d_call: NA
j_call: TRBJ1-2
cdr3_nt: TGTGCCAGCAGCTCCAGGGTAGACTATGGCTACACCTTC
cdr3_aa: CASSSRVDYGYTF

clone_size: NA
v_call: TRBV5-1
d_call: NA
j_call: TRBJ2-5
cdr3_nt: TGCGCCAGCAGCTGGTTAGGAGGAGAGACCCAGTACTTC
cdr3_aa: CASSWLGGETQYF

clone_size: many
v_call: TRBV25-1
d_call: NA
j_call: TRBJ2-2
cdr3_nt: TGTGCCAGCAGTGAATCTCTAGACCGGGAGCTGTTTTTT
cdr3_aa: CASSESLDRELFF

clone_size: few
v_call: TRBV30
d_call: TRBD2
j_call: TRBJ2-3
cdr3_nt: TGTGCCTGGAGTACCCTAGCGGGAGGGGGTGTTCGCACAGATACGCAGTATTTT
cdr3_aa: CAWSTLAGGGVRTDTQYF

clone_size: few
v_call: TRBV12-5
d_call: TRBD2
j_call: TRBJ2-3
cdr3_nt: TGTGCTAGTGGCCCAGGACTAGCGGGACGCACAGATACGCAGTATTTT
cdr3_aa: CASGPGLAGRTDTQYF

clone_size: many
v_call: TRBV20-1
d_call: TRBD2
j_call: TRBJ2-5
cdr3_nt: TGCAGTGCTCCCGCTCCGACTAGCGGGAGTGAGACCCAGTACTTC
cdr3_aa: CSAPAPTSGSETQYF

clone_size: few
v_call: TRBV30
d_call: TRBD1
j_call: TRBJ2-7
cdr3_nt: TGTGCCTGGAGTGCCGCCGGACAGGGAAAAGGCCAGAGCTTC
cdr3_aa: CAWSAAGQGKGQSF

clone_size: NA
v_call: TRBV29-1
d_call: NA
j_call: TRBJ2-5
cdr3_nt: TGCAGCGTTGAAAGTGTTGTGGGACAAGAGACCCAGTACTTC
cdr3_aa: CSVESVVGQETQYF

clone_size: few
v_call: TRBV7-2
d_call: TRBD2
j_call: TRBJ2-7
cdr3_nt: TGTGCCAGCAGCTGGGGGCGGGGGGGCCAATCCCAAGAGCAGTACTTC
cdr3_aa: CASSWGRGGQSQEQYF

clone_size: few
v_call: TRBV6-5
d_call: TRBD1
j_call: TRBJ2-7
cdr3_nt: TGTGCCAGCAGGCCGACAGGGACCCTCTACGAGCAGTACTTC
cdr3_aa: CASRPTGTLYEQYF

clone_size: NA
v_call: TRBV6-5
d_call: NA
j_call: TRBJ2-5
cdr3_nt: TGTGCCAGCAGTTACTCGTTACACCAAGAGACCCAGTACTTC
cdr3_aa: CASSYSLHQETQYF

clone_size: NA
v_call: TRBV7-9
d_call: NA
j_call: TRBJ1-6
cdr3_nt: TGTGCCAGCAGCTTGGGAACGACCTATAATTCACCCCTCCACTTT
cdr3_aa: CASSLGTTYNSPLHF